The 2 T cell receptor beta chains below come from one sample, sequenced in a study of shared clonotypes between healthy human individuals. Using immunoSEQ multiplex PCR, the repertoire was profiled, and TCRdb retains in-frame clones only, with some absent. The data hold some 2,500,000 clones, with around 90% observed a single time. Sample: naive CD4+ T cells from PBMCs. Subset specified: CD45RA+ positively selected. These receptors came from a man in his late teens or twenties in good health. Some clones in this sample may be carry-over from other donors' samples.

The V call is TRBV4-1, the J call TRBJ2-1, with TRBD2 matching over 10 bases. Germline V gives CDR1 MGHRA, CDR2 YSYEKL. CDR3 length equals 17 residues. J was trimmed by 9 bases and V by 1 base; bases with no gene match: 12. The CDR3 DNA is TGCGCCAGCAGCCAAGGGGTAGCGGGAGGTTCAGGGGGTGAGCAGTTCTTC. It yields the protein CASSQGVAGGSGGEQFF.

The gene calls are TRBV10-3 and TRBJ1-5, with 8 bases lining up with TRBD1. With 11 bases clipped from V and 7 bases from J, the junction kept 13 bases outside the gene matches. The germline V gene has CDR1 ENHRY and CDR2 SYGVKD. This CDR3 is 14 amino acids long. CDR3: CAREGQAILQPQHF. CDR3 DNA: TGTGCCCGCGAGGGACAGGCGATACTGCAGCCCCAGCATTTT.